Each of the 22 T cell receptor beta chains below was sequenced from the same sample in a study of T cell changes during pregnancy in multiple sclerosis. Some clones are missing from TCRdb's copy, which holds only in-frame ones; the method was immunoSEQ multiplex PCR. Found here are tens of thousands of clones, about 90% of them singletons; the top ten hold approximately 0.58%. This sample comprised CD4+ T cells from peripheral blood mononuclear cells, obtained in the first trimester of pregnancy. The receptors originated from a female donor with multiple sclerosis, enrolled in a pregnancy study.

The chain carries TRBV5-6 and TRBJ2-3; TRBD1 matches 9 bases. Germline V gives CDR1 SGHDT, CDR2 YYEEEE. Trimming cost V 2 bases and J 3 bases; bases outside gene matches: 1. The CDR3 covers 14 residues. CDR3 sequence: CASSLQGATDTQYF. CDR3 bases: TGTGCCAGCAGCTTACAGGGGGCAACAGATACGCAGTATTTT.

This chain joins TRBV4-2 and TRBJ2-7, with 16 bases aligning to TRBD2. J was trimmed by 5 bases and V by 5 bases; bases with no gene match: 12. Germline assignment: CDR1 LGHNA and CDR2 YNFKEQ. The CDR3 runs 18 residues. The CDR3 is CASSAGLAGGRVGNEQYF. In DNA form, the CDR3 reads TGTGCCAGCAGCGCGGGACTAGCGGGAGGGCGCGTCGGGAACGAGCAGTACTTC.

The rearrangement uses TRBV6-5 and TRBJ1-6; D might be TRBD1 (6 bases). The CDR3 is 14 residues long. Germline V gives CDR1 MNHEY, CDR2 SVGAGI. Trimming removed 5 bases at V and 7 bases at J, with 12 bases between. CDR3 nucleotide sequence: TGTGCCAGCAGTCGGACAGATTCGAATTCACCCCTCCACTTT. Translation gives CASSRTDSNSPLHF.

The V gene is TRBV5-1, the J gene TRBJ2-7; D may be TRBD2 (5 bases). The length of the CDR3 is 15 residues. Trimming took 2 bases from V and 4 from J, leaving 16 bases between them. Germline lookup yields CDR1 SGHRS and CDR2 YFSETQ. Here the CDR3 reads CASSFAAGSGYEQYF. CDR3 DNA sequence: TGCGCCAGCAGCTTTGCGGCGGGCTCAGGTTACGAGCAGTACTTC.

The chain links TRBV15 to TRBJ1-2, with 7 positions matching TRBD1. J was trimmed by 5 bases and V by 5 bases; bases with no gene match: 8. This CDR3 is 14 amino acids long. Per germline, CDR1 LNHNV and CDR2 YYDKDF (reference sequence). The CDR3 loop reads CATSRTGAAYGYTF. In DNA form, the CDR3 reads TGTGCCACCAGCCGGACAGGTGCGGCATATGGCTACACCTTC.

This sequence joins TRBV28 and TRBJ1-2, with 7 bases aligning to TRBD1. The ends lost 4 bases at V and 6 bases at J; junction bases unmatched: 11. CDR1 is MDHEN and CDR2 is SYDVKM in the germline V gene. There are 15 residues in the CDR3. The CDR3 is CASSSGGQLVDGYTF. CDR3 coding DNA: TGTGCCAGCAGTTCAGGGGGACAGTTGGTCGATGGCTACACCTTC.

The rearrangement uses TRBV11-3 and TRBJ1-1; a weak D match, TRBD1 (6 bases). With 5 bases removed from V and 2 bases from J, the gap between germline ends came to 12 bases. CDR1 and CDR2 from the germline V gene are SGHNT and YENEEA. This CDR3 is built from 14 residues. In DNA form, the CDR3 reads TGTGCCAGCAGCGCCGGACAGATTAACACTGAAGCTTTCTTT. This translates into CASSAGQINTEAFF.

The chain recombines TRBV5-4 with TRBJ2-3; 7 nucleotides agree with TRBD2. From germline, CDR1 is SGHNT and CDR2 YYREEE (reference sequence). The CDR3 has 15 amino acids. Trimming at V came to 5 bases and at J to 3 bases, leaving 9 bases not matched to a gene. The CDR3 region has the DNA TGTGCCAGCAGGGGGCGGGGGACCTTTACAGATACGCAGTATTTT. Translating gives CASRGRGTFTDTQYF.

The chain uses TRBV11-3 and TRBJ2-7; weak D call: TRBD1 (6 bases). Germline V gene sequence: CDR1 SGHNT, CDR2 YENEEA. V was trimmed by 0 bases and J by 2 bases, leaving 11 bases between them. The CDR3 is 15 amino acids. CDR3 nucleotide sequence: TGTGCCAGCAGCTTAGAGGGCAGGGGAACCTACGAGCAGTACTTC. Its protein is CASSLEGRGTYEQYF.

V gene TRBV5-1 combines with J gene TRBJ2-3; 7 bases agree with TRBD1. The germline V gene encodes CDR1 SGHRS and CDR2 YFSETQ. The CDR3 spans 14 residues. The V and J ends lost 0 bases and 6 bases, in that order; junction bases with no gene match: 4. CDR3 protein: CASSLAQDRDTQYF. The CDR3 DNA reads TGCGCCAGCAGCTTGGCCCAGGACAGGGATACGCAGTATTTT. Combining the CDR3 with reference TRBV5-1 and TRBJ2-3 gives the whole variable domain KAGVTQTPRYLIKTRGQQVTLSCSPISGHRSVSWYQQTPGQGLQFLFEYFSETQRNKGNFPGRFSGRQFSNSRSEMNVSTLELGDSALYLCASSLAQDRDTQYFGPGTRLTVL.

This clone was observed a single time. The chain couples TRBV5-5 to TRBJ1-2, with 11 bases identical to TRBD1. The CDR3 length is 16 residues. Germline V lookup: CDR1 SGHKS, CDR2 YYEKEE (reference sequence). V gave up 4 bases and J gave up 4 bases; unmatched junction bases: 9. The CDR3 here is CASSLRTGGASYGYTF. CDR3 DNA sequence: TGTGCCAGCAGCCTGCGGACAGGGGGCGCGAGCTATGGCTACACCTTC. Variable domain in full (rest from reference TRBV5-5 and TRBJ1-2): DAGVTQSPTHLIKTRGQQVTLRCSPISGHKSVSWYQQVLGQGPQFIFQYYEKEERGRGNFPDRFSARQFPNYSSELNVNALLLGDSALYLCASSLRTGGASYGYTFGSGTRLTVV.

The V gene is TRBV7-9, the J gene TRBJ1-5; D remains unclear. This CDR3 comprises 14 residues. Trimming removed 7 bases at V and 4 bases at J, with 14 bases between. Looked up from germline, CDR1 is SEHNR and CDR2 is FQNEAQ (reference sequence). Here the CDR3 reads CASTRSGSNQPQHF. In DNA, the CDR3 is TGTGCCAGCACCCGTTCGGGATCAAATCAGCCCCAGCATTTT.

V and J are TRBV19 and TRBJ2-7; 10 bases line up with TRBD1. CDR3 size: 17 residues. Germline V gene sequence: CDR1 LNHDA, CDR2 SQIVND (reference sequence). The J segment lost 0 bases and the V segment lost 4 bases, leaving 9 bases of the junction unmatched. The CDR3, as DNA: TGTGCCAGTAGTACGACCTTGGGACAGGGGTTCTCCTACGAGCAGTACTTC. Protein sequence: CASSTTLGQGFSYEQYF.

This chain uses TRBV6-5 with TRBJ1-1, with TRBD1 matching over 8 bases. CDR1 and CDR2 from the germline V gene are MNHEY and SVGAGI. V dropped 10 bases and J dropped 1; count of bases not matched to a gene: 8. CDR3 length: 14 residues. The CDR3 sequence is CATLSDRENTEAFF. The DNA for the CDR3 is TGTGCCACCCTTTCGGACAGGGAGAACACTGAAGCTTTCTTT.

V usage is TRBV6-6 and J usage is TRBJ2-1, with 7 bases fitting TRBD2. The CDR3 is 14 residues long. V was clipped by 2 bases and J by 3 bases; unmatched bases: 1. Germline lookup yields CDR1 MNHNY and CDR2 SVGAGI (reference sequence). The CDR3 bases are TGTGCCAGCAGTTACGAGCGGGACTACAATGAGCAGTTCTTC. It specifies CASSYERDYNEQFF.

This chain links TRBV19 with TRBJ2-7, with 7 bases that match TRBD2. This CDR3 contains 15 residues. V shed 3 bases, J shed 3 bases, and the junction held 8 bases outside the gene matches. Germline V gene sequence: CDR1 LNHDA, CDR2 SQIVND (reference sequence). The CDR3 DNA reads as TGTGCCAGTAGTATCGGGACTACCAACTACTACGAGCAGTACTTC. Translation: CASSIGTTNYYEQYF. The entire variable domain, with the rest obtained from reference TRBV19 and TRBJ2-7, is as follows: DGGITQSPKYLFRKEGQNVTLSCEQNLNHDAMYWYRQDPGQGLRLIYYSQIVNDFQKGDIAEGYSVSREKKESFPLTVTSAQKNPTAFYLCASSIGTTNYYEQYFGPGTRLTVT.

The chain joins TRBV6-1 to TRBJ1-3, with 8 bases identical to TRBD1. There are 15 residues in the CDR3. V gave up 6 bases and J gave up 0 bases; unmatched junction bases: 4. The germline gives CDR1 MNHNS, CDR2 SASEGT. Here the CDR3 reads CASRWDRSSGNTIYF. The CDR3 nucleotides are TGTGCCAGCAGGTGGGACAGGAGCTCTGGAAACACCATATATTTT.

V usage is TRBV6-5 and J usage is TRBJ2-7, with 10 bases aligning to TRBD1. With 0 bases clipped from V and 4 bases from J, the junction kept 3 bases outside the gene matches. This CDR3 has 15 residues. CDR1 is MNHEY, CDR2 SVGAGI, per germline. The CDR3 region has the DNA TGTGCCAGCAGTTACTCCGGACAGGGGGGGTACGAGCAGTACTTC. Protein: CASSYSGQGGYEQYF.

This chain uses TRBV18 with TRBJ2-7; D perhaps matches TRBD1 (6 bases). The length of the CDR3 is 13 residues. CDR1 and CDR2 from the germline V gene are KGHSH and LQKENI. V lost 4 bases and J lost 4, with 11 bases in between. CDR3 DNA: TGTGCCAGCTCACGGGACACCGAATACGAGCAGTACTTC. It encodes CASSRDTEYEQYF.

V gene TRBV10-3 combines with J gene TRBJ1-2; D might be TRBD1 (6 bases). The ends were cut back, 6 bases at V and 6 bases at J, with 14 bases in the middle. CDR1 ENHRY and CDR2 SYGVKD come from the germline V gene. The CDR3 has 13 residues. The CDR3 loop is CAISPTGLDGYTF. The DNA of the CDR3 is TGTGCCATCAGCCCAACAGGGTTAGATGGCTACACCTTC.

This chain uses TRBV18 with TRBJ2-7; D remains unclear. CDR1 and CDR2 (germline): KGHSH, LQKENI. This CDR3 has 15 residues. With 0 bases removed from V and 5 bases from J, the gap between germline ends came to 14 bases. The CDR3 bases are TGTGCCAGCTCACCACCGAATGGCAACCAGGACGAGCAGTACTTC. Translation: CASSPPNGNQDEQYF.

This clone has just one count. The V call is TRBV19, the J call TRBJ2-1, with 12 bases aligning to TRBD2. The CDR3 covers 16 residues. Per germline, CDR1 LNHDA and CDR2 SQIVND (reference sequence). The ends lost 6 bases at V and 8 bases at J; junction bases unmatched: 11. The CDR3 region has the DNA TGTGCCAGTAGGAAGCCGGGACTAGCGGGCCCAGATGAGCAGTTCTTC. It translates to CASRKPGLAGPDEQFF.